This TCR beta chain was sequenced during a study of blood T cells in healthy people across ages. General observations from the study: Not knowing donor CMV status may have confounded expanded clonotype changes. Considered underestimates were the diversity estimates obtained from one million T cells. More naive CD4+ cells and higher diversity were found in long-lived than in aged donors.

Donors each provided about 10 milliliters of peripheral blood. With regard to this clonotype: What it recognizes is unknown.

This CDR3 contains 15 residues. In germline, CDR1 is KGHDR, CDR2 SFDVKD. V lost 4 bases to trimming and J lost 0 bases, with 10 bases between them. A sample-barcoded 5' primer and a J-beta primer mix were used in a second PCR of roughly 6 to 11 cycles. TCRdb re-called the 5' RACE reads through MiXCR, storing one row per CDR3 protein. This sample has over 1.5 million distinct CDR3 sequences, with just under 50% found just once. The receptor was isolated from a woman between 35 and 50 years old in good health. The chain carries TRBV24-1 and TRBJ2-3, with D tentatively TRBD1 (5 bases). Specimen: blood. CDR3 bases: TGTGCCACCAGTGACGACAGTGGAAGCACAGATACGCAGTATTTT. This gives the protein CATSDDSGSTDTQYF.